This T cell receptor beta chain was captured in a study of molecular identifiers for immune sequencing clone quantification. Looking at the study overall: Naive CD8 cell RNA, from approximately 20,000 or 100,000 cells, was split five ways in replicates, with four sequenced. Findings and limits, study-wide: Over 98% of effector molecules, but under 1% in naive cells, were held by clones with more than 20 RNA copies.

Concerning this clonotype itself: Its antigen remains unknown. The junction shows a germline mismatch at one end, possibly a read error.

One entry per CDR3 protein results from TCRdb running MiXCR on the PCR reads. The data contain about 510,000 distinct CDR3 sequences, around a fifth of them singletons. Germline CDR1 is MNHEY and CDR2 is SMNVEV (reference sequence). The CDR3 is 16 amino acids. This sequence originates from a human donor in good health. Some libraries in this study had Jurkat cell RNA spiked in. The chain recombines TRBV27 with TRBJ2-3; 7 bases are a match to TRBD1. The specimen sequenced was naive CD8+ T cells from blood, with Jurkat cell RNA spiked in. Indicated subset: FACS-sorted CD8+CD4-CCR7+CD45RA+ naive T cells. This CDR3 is CACSLLTGRRTDTQYF. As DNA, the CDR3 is TGTGCCTGCAGTTTATTGACAGGGAGACGGACAGATACGCAGTATTTT.